The 9 T cell receptor beta chains given below trace back to one sample, sequenced in a study of CD8 T cells in ankylosing spondylitis. TCRdb fed the 5' RACE reads into MiXCR, producing one record per CDR3 protein. The sample holds about 220,000 distinct CDR3 sequences, roughly a tenth seen once. The sample taken for sequencing was blood, either unsorted or a sorted T cell fraction (not recorded which). The receptor set was obtained from a male donor with ankylosing spondylitis or in good health (not recorded which).

Ten or more counts support this clonotype. The rearrangement links TRBV6-1 to TRBJ2-3; D assignment may be TRBD1 or TRBD2 (5 bases each). V lost 7 bases and J 4 bases, leaving 15 bases between the germline ends. CDR1 MNHNS and CDR2 SASEGT come from the germline V gene. CDR3 length equals 14 residues. The CDR3 loop is CASTKTRGADTQYF. CDR3 bases: TGTGCCAGCACCAAAACGAGGGGCGCAGATACGCAGTATTTT.

Points on this clonotype: This clone may be a read error of a much larger clone one base away. CDR3 sequence: CASCDTSRGTYEQYF. DNA of the CDR3: TGTGCCAGCTGTGACACAAGCAGGGGTACCTACGAGCAGTACTTC. The rearrangement links TRBV28 to TRBJ2-7; TRBD1 might be the D (6 bases). The CDR3 sequence is 15 residues long. Germline V gene lookup returns CDR1 MDHEN and CDR2 SYDVKM. V shed 8 bases and J shed 2 bases, with 19 bases lying between them. The full variable domain, completed using reference TRBV28 and TRBJ2-7, is DVKVTQSSRYLVKRTGEKVFLECVQDMDHENMFWYRQDPGLGLRLIYFSYDVKMKEKGDIPEGYSVSREKKERFSLILESASTNQTSMYLCASCDTSRGTYEQYFGPGTRLTVT.

This clonotype has at least ten counts. The chain links TRBV12-3 or TRBV12-4 to TRBJ2-7, with a possible D match to TRBD2 (7 bases). This CDR3 comprises 12 residues. The germline V and J ends were trimmed by 4 bases and 7 bases, with 11 bases remaining between them. The CDR3 region is CASSWGGREQYF. The CDR3, as DNA: TGTGCCAGCAGTTGGGGGGGCCGGGAGCAGTACTTC.

For the CDR3, the DNA is TGTGCCACCAGTGAGACGACAGGCACAGATACGCAGTATTTT. Amino acids: CATSETTGTDTQYF. V usage is TRBV24-1 and J usage is TRBJ2-3, with D possibly TRBD1 on 5 matching bases. V shed 4 bases and J shed 1 base, with 8 bases lying between them. The CDR3 runs 14 residues. Germline V gene lookup returns CDR1 KGHDR and CDR2 SFDVKD.

The V gene is TRBV20-1, the J gene TRBJ1-1; a possible D gene is TRBD1 (5 bases). With 7 bases removed from V and 6 bases from J, the gap between germline ends came to 9 bases. The CDR3 is 10 amino acids. Germline assignment: CDR1 DFQATT and CDR2 SNEGSKA (reference sequence). CDR3 in amino acids: CSGGGAEAFF. CDR3 nucleotides: TGCAGTGGGGGAGGGGCTGAAGCTTTCTTT.

In regard to this clonotype: One base away lies a much larger clone, so this may be a sequencing read error. The J gene is TRBJ1-2, the V gene TRBV10-3, with D maybe TRBD1 (6 bases). The CDR3 extends over 11 amino acids. The V gene's germline CDR1 is ENHRY and CDR2 SYGVKD. V shed 3 bases and J shed 12 bases, with 11 bases lying between them. DNA of the CDR3: TGTGCCATCAGTGAACAGGGAGGCGACACCTTC. Translation: CAISEQGGDTF.

Concerning this clonotype itself: This clone may be a read error of a much larger clone one base away. This chain connects TRBV20-1 to TRBJ1-1, with 7 nucleotides matching TRBD1. The CDR3 runs 16 residues. After removal of 6 bases from V and 10 bases from J, the junction contained 23 bases not matched to a gene. CDR1 is DFQATT, CDR2 SNEGSKA, per germline (reference sequence). The CDR3 region is CSARGPRRPSGETAFF. For the CDR3, the DNA is TGCAGTGCAAGGGGGCCAAGGCGGCCCTCCGGGGAGACAGCTTTCTTT.

The table lists this clonotype with many counts. V is TRBV12-5 and J is TRBJ2-2; no clear D gene. The V end was cut by 2 bases, the J end by 1 base, with 8 bases between. Germline CDR1 and CDR2: LGHNT and FRNRAP. The CDR3 covers 15 residues. The chain's CDR3 is CASGLFPGNTGELFF. In DNA form, the CDR3 reads TGTGCTAGTGGTTTGTTTCCGGGGAACACCGGGGAGCTGTTTTTT.

This clonotype has ten or more counts. The CDR3 DNA reads as TGTGCCAGCTCACCGTCCCGGGACAGTCAGTACTTC. Its protein is CASSPSRDSQYF. V usage is TRBV18 and J usage is TRBJ2-4; 7 bases map to TRBD1. CDR3 size: 12 residues. Germline CDR1 KGHSH, CDR2 LQKENI. Trimming took 3 bases from V and 12 from J; bases not matched to a gene: 5. Full variable domain (outside the CDR3, taken from reference TRBV18 and TRBJ2-4): NAGVMQNPRHLVRRRGQEARLRCSPMKGHSHVYWYRQLPEEGLKFMVYLQKENIIDESGMPKERFSAEFPKEGPSILRIQQVVRGDSAAYFCASSPSRDSQYFGAGTRLSVL.